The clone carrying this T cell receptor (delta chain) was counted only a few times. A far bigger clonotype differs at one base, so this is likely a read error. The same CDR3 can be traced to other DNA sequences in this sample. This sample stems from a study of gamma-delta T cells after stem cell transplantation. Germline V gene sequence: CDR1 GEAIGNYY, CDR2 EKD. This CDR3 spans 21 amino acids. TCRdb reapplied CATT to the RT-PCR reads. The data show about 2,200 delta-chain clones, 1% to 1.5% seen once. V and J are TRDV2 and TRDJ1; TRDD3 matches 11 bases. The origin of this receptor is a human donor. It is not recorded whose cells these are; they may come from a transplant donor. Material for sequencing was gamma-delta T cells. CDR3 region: CACDTVPSYAGGYRAGIKLIF. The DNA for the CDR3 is TGTGCCTGTGACACCGTCCCTTCCTACGCTGGGGGATACCGGGCGGGAATTAAACTCATCTTC.